A single sample gave rise to the 22 T cell receptor beta chains below, sequenced in a study of blood T cells in healthy people across ages. Primers used in a second PCR of roughly 6 to 12 cycles were a sample-barcoded 5' primer and a J-beta primer mix. TCRdb reprocessed the 5' RACE reads via MiXCR and lists one record per CDR3 protein. The sample carries roughly 1,800,000 distinct CDR3 sequences, around 48% recorded once. Sequencing was carried out using blood. The receptor set was obtained from a woman aged 35 to 49 in good health.

The gene calls are TRBV7-9 and TRBJ2-1; 8 nucleotides match TRBD2. The trim removed 3 bases at V and 6 bases at J, leaving 7 bases unmatched. The germline V gene has CDR1 SEHNR and CDR2 FQNEAQ (reference sequence). This CDR3 is 15 amino acids long. The CDR3 sequence is CASSLSGTSVNEQFF. In DNA form, the CDR3 reads TGTGCCAGCAGCTTGAGTGGGACTAGTGTCAATGAGCAGTTCTTC.

The rearrangement joins TRBV29-1 to TRBJ1-2, with TRBD1 as a possible D gene (6 bases). Germline CDR1 and CDR2: SQVTM and ANQGSEA. The V and J ends lost 2 bases and 4 bases respectively, with 14 bases between them. The CDR3 totals 14 residues. CDR3 sequence reads: CSVERDTGSYGYTF. Here the CDR3 DNA reads TGCAGCGTTGAAAGGGACACCGGGTCCTATGGCTACACCTTC.

There are a few counts of this clonotype. V gene TRBV5-1 combines with J gene TRBJ2-7, with D maybe TRBD1 (6 bases). The CDR3 totals 13 residues. The germline V and J ends were trimmed by 4 bases and 5 bases, with 13 bases remaining between them. CDR1 and CDR2 (germline): SGHRS, YFSETQ. In nucleotides, the CDR3 is TGCGCCAGCAGCACAGGGCTAGAGAACGAGCAGTACTTC. It codes for CASSTGLENEQYF.

The V call is TRBV25-1, the J call TRBJ2-2; 8 nucleotides align to TRBD2. Germline V gene sequence: CDR1 MGHDK, CDR2 SYGVNS. The V and J ends lost 5 bases and 3 bases, in that order; junction bases with no gene match: 8. The CDR3 runs to 16 residues. The CDR3 loop is CASSSRGGLDTGELFF. The CDR3 nucleotides read TGTGCCAGCAGTTCTCGGGGGGGCCTGGACACCGGGGAGCTGTTTTTT.

The chain joins TRBV10-3 to TRBJ1-2, with 8 bases identical to TRBD1. The CDR3 spans 14 residues. V was pared by 9 bases and J by 6 bases, with 12 bases of the junction left unmatched. Germline V gene lookup returns CDR1 ENHRY and CDR2 SYGVKD. CDR3 coding DNA: TGTGCCATTCCCCGGACAGGGACTCCGAATGGCTACACCTTC. It yields the protein CAIPRTGTPNGYTF.

This clonotype has ten or more counts. CDR3 DNA sequence: TGCGCCAGCAGCTTGGAGGCAGTCCAAGAGACCCAGTACTTC. It is translated as CASSLEAVQETQYF. The chain recombines TRBV5-1 with TRBJ2-5; D uncertain. The CDR3 consists of 14 residues. V gave up 0 bases and J gave up 1 base, with 7 bases separating them. The V gene's germline CDR1 is SGHRS and CDR2 YFSETQ.

The V call is TRBV24-1, the J call TRBJ2-5; D gene uncertain. The CDR3 loop spans 12 amino acids. Germline V gives CDR1 KGHDR, CDR2 SFDVKD. The V end lost 1 base, the J end lost 3 bases, and 2 bases lay between the germline ends. The CDR3 is CATSDLKETQYF. DNA for the CDR3: TGTGCCACCAGTGATTTAAAAGAGACCCAGTACTTC.

This clonotype was seen only a few times. The V and J genes are TRBV29-1 and TRBJ2-3, with 11 bases matching TRBD2. After removal of 6 bases from V and 2 bases from J, the junction contained 4 bases not matched to a gene. Germline V gene data show CDR1 as SQVTM and CDR2 as ANQGSEA. This CDR3 has 14 amino acids. CDR3 sequence: CSVGTSGYTDTQYF. The CDR3 DNA reads as TGCAGCGTGGGGACTAGCGGATACACAGATACGCAGTATTTT.

The chain recombines TRBV7-9 with TRBJ1-1; D possibly corresponds to TRBD1 (5 bases). The CDR3 is 14 residues long. Trimming left V 7 bases short and J 1 base short, with 13 bases between. Looked up from germline, CDR1 is SEHNR and CDR2 is FQNEAQ (reference sequence). The CDR3 sequence: CASTKGAENTEAFF. For the CDR3, the DNA is TGTGCCAGCACCAAAGGGGCAGAGAACACTGAAGCTTTCTTT.

The chain joins TRBV5-1 to TRBJ2-5, with D perhaps TRBD1 or TRBD2 (5 bases each). The ends were cut back, 5 bases at V and 11 bases at J, with 25 bases in the middle. This CDR3 contains 15 residues. The germline gives CDR1 SGHRS, CDR2 YFSETQ. The CDR3: CASRDRDGPYNEQYF. The CDR3 DNA is TGCGCCAGCAGGGACCGGGACGGCCCCTACAATGAGCAGTACTTC.

The chain couples TRBV11-2 to TRBJ2-2; D may be TRBD2 (7 bases). The CDR3 covers 15 residues. Per the germline V gene, CDR1 is SGHAT and CDR2 is FQNNGV. The V end was cut by 3 bases, the J end by 3 bases, with 11 bases between. The DNA for the CDR3 is TGTGCCAGCAGCTTGAGAGGGGGGGACACCGGGGAGCTGTTTTTT. It codes for CASSLRGGDTGELFF.

V is TRBV11-2 and J is TRBJ1-6, with D tentatively TRBD1 (6 bases). Germline CDR1 and CDR2: SGHAT and FQNNGV. V lost 5 bases to trimming and J lost 10 bases, with 27 bases between them. The CDR3 length is 18 residues. The CDR3 here is CASSHRGGLGMSGSPLHF. The CDR3 DNA is TGTGCCAGCAGCCATCGGGGGGGGCTGGGTATGTCGGGATCACCCCTCCACTTT.

The chain links TRBV7-2 to TRBJ1-2, with D tentatively TRBD1 (5 bases). Trimming removed 5 bases from V and 4 bases from J, with 17 bases in between. Germline loops: CDR1 SGHTA, CDR2 FQGNSA. This CDR3 is built from 15 residues. The CDR3 region has the DNA TGTGCCAGCAGCCCCCGGGGGAACCGCAGCTATGGCTACACCTTC. Protein product: CASSPRGNRSYGYTF. Full variable domain (outside the CDR3, taken from reference TRBV7-2 and TRBJ1-2): GAGVSQSPSNKVTEKGKDVELRCDPISGHTALYWYRQSLGQGLEFLIYFQGNSAPDKSGLPSDRFSAERTGGSVSTLTIQRTQQEDSAVYLCASSPRGNRSYGYTFGSGTRLTVV.

Only a few counts were recorded for this clonotype. The rearrangement uses TRBV20-1 and TRBJ2-1, with 11 positions matching TRBD2. The CDR3 is 14 amino acids. Germline lookup yields CDR1 DFQATT and CDR2 SNEGSKA (reference sequence). The V segment lost 5 bases and the J segment 9 bases; nucleotides outside the gene matches: 9. This CDR3 reads CSASQLAGVGEQFF. For the CDR3, the DNA is TGCAGTGCTTCCCAACTAGCGGGGGTAGGTGAGCAGTTCTTC.

In nucleotides, the CDR3 is TGTGCCAGCAGTCAGGACAGGGTGGTCAATGAGCAGTTCTTC. Protein: CASSQDRVVNEQFF. The J gene is TRBJ2-1, the V gene TRBV28; 8 positions match TRBD1. V lost 5 bases to trimming and J lost 6 bases; unmatched junction nucleotides: 6. The CDR3 loop spans 14 amino acids. Germline CDR1 MDHEN, CDR2 SYDVKM.

The V gene is TRBV5-1, the J gene TRBJ2-1, with 7 nucleotides matching TRBD1. This CDR3 contains 16 residues. V lost 4 bases and J lost 4; bases outside the gene matches: 11. Germline V gene sequence: CDR1 SGHRS, CDR2 YFSETQ. As DNA, the CDR3 is TGCGCCAGCAGCCGACAGGGTACGGGCCTATACAATGAGCAGTTCTTC. Translating gives CASSRQGTGLYNEQFF.

Note on this clonotype: The junction departs from the called germline gene at one end, perhaps through a read error. The V and J genes are TRBV20-1 and TRBJ2-7; no reliable D call. The V gene's germline CDR1 is DFQATT and CDR2 SNEGSKA (reference sequence). The CDR3 consists of 13 residues. CDR3 protein: CSARAGISYGQYF. The CDR3 DNA reads TGCAGTGCTAGAGCTGGGATCTCCTACGGGCAGTACTTC.

Points on this clonotype: This could be a read error, since a much larger clone is one nucleotide away. In DNA form, the CDR3 reads TGCGCCAGCAGCCAAACCTACGGGGCTGGCTACGAGCAGTACTTC. The encoded protein is CASSQTYGAGYEQYF. The V call is TRBV4-1, the J call TRBJ2-4, with D perhaps being TRBD1 or TRBD2 (5 bases each). The end of the DNA is better explained by TRBJ2-7, so the J call may be wrong. The CDR3 length is 15 residues. Germline lookup yields CDR1 MGHRA and CDR2 YSYEKL.

The chain carries TRBV7-9 and TRBJ1-1, with D perhaps matching TRBD1 (6 bases). The CDR3 sequence is 14 residues long. Per germline, CDR1 SEHNR and CDR2 FQNEAQ (reference sequence). V gave up 4 bases and J gave up 6 bases, with 15 bases separating them. Here the CDR3 DNA reads TGTGCCAGCAGCTCCCGGGACGGGACACCTGAAGCTTTCTTT. Translation: CASSSRDGTPEAFF. The full variable domain, completed using reference TRBV7-9 and TRBJ1-1, is DTGVSQNPRHKITKRGQNVTFRCDPISEHNRLYWYRQTLGQGPEFLTYFQNEAQLEKSRLLSDRFSAERPKGSFSTLEIQRTEQGDSAMYLCASSSRDGTPEAFFGQGTRLTVV.

This clonotype has just a few counts. The chain joins TRBV7-8 to TRBJ1-5, with D uncertain. The germline V gene encodes CDR1 SGHVS and CDR2 FQNEAQ. The CDR3 contains 14 residues. V was shortened by 5 bases and J by 5 bases, with 13 bases between the two germline ends. CDR3: CASSHYGRDQPQHF. CDR3 DNA: TGTGCCAGCAGCCACTATGGGCGGGATCAGCCCCAGCATTTT.

The rearrangement joins TRBV11-3 to TRBJ2-1; D gene unclear. Per the germline V gene, CDR1 is SGHNT and CDR2 is YENEEA. The V end lost 0 bases, the J end lost 2 bases, and 8 bases lay between the germline ends. The CDR3 sequence is 15 residues long. The CDR3, as DNA: TGTGCCAGCAGCTTAGATCATGGCCCCTACAATGAGCAGTTCTTC. The encoded protein is CASSLDHGPYNEQFF.

The chain has TRBV19 and TRBJ2-1; the match to TRBD2 covers 10 bases. Germline V lookup: CDR1 LNHDA, CDR2 SQIVND (reference sequence). With V trimmed by 9 bases and J by 0 bases, 5 bases remained unmatched. CDR3 length: 15 amino acids. The chain's CDR3 is CASTLAGSSYNEQFF. The CDR3 DNA sequence: TGTGCCAGCACACTAGCGGGGAGCTCCTACAATGAGCAGTTCTTC.